The T cell receptor (beta chain) under discussion was sequenced for a study of blood T cell repertoires in COVID-19 (dated by TCRdb to about 2020). General notes on the study: The collaborator samples originated in the United States, Italy and Spain and spanned the acute and convalescent phases of COVID-19. The prospective study material was composed of cDNA or gDNA derived from T cells, B-cell-depleted T cells, or PBMCs. The dataset comprised deeply sampled blood TCRbeta repertoires from subjects exposed to, actively infected with, or recovered from COVID-19. The repertoires were made available in a free public database intended to serve as a resource for research on the immune response to SARS-CoV-2. Samples were obtained from the ongoing ImmuneRACE study (first 160 participants) and from over 1,000 subjects provided by 6 global collaborators. A de-identified subject ID, COVID-19 status, age in years and sex were almost always included in the sample metadata. Where HLA class I and class II types were available, the types were taken from metadata supplied by the sample provider, not from assay-based typing.

The germline V gene supplies CDR1 SGDLS and CDR2 YYNGEE. V sheds 0 bases and J sheds 1 base, leaving 8 bases between their ends. Inclusive of the bounding cysteine and phenylalanine, the CDR3 is 16 residues long. The kept DNA is CDR3 alone, 48 bases in frame from the first base. The immunoSEQ Assay, a bias-controlled multiplex PCR, was used to amplify TCRbeta CDR3 regions from genomic DNA. The paper's processing steps were these. The number of nucleated cells in each sample was estimated from the amplification of reference gene primers within the assay. To quantify the absolute abundance of each unique TCRbeta CDR3 rearrangement, sequence reads were collapsed and filtered. For each sample, productive Simpson clonality was calculated by taking the square root of Simpson's diversity index across productive rearrangements. In TCRdb, the immuneACCESS table is reduced to in-frame sequences with V and J assigned. These tables do not hold every clone; where another copy was compared, an unresolved V gene accounts for under half, and the others remain unexplained. V, J and clone size are those of that table, while D and trimming were read from the DNA. In all, the sample holds roughly 250,000 clones, and 85% to 90% of those were seen once. The top ten constitute 1.5% to 2% of the sample.

Enrolling through a virtual design, the prospective study's participants ranged in age from roughly 18 to 100 years and lived across 20 to 30 United States geographic areas. Cohort assignment in the prospective study relied on participant-reported clinical history from a screening survey and a study questionnaire. ImmuneRACE Cohort 3 recovered participants were defined by two consecutive negative NP/OP PCR tests, healthcare professional clearance, or symptom resolution. In the prospective study, whole blood, serum and a nasopharyngeal or oropharyngeal swab were collected from each participant by mobile phlebotomists. Prospective study participants could optionally give additional blood draws and questionnaires over an approximately two-month period. Prospective study blood samples were shipped either frozen or at room temperature before DNA extraction. Comment on this clone: The antigen it binds to is not known. No per-base quality is available; no much larger clone lies one base away.

Summary of the overall study and its limitations: The amount of clinical and demographic metadata varied by source and participant and was provided uncurated.

The TCR comes from a woman aged 45-65 years who had recovered from COVID-19. What was sequenced was PBMCs or T cells enriched from blood (not recorded which). Recombination linked TRBV9 to TRBJ2-6, and the D gene may be TRBD2, 6 bases matching. The CDR3 has the sequence CASSVVGGSGANVLTF. The DNA sequence is given as TGTGCCAGCAGCGTAGTTGGGGGGTCTGGGGCCAACGTCCTGACTTTC.